The 24 T cell receptor beta chains below come from one sample, sequenced in a study of regulatory T cells in long-lasting Graves disease. Library construction for TCR beta used iRepertoire HTBI primers and Arm-PCR of CDR3 regions. Using its own MiXCR run on the multiplex PCR reads, TCRdb lists one record per CDR3 protein. The sample consists of approximately 350,000 distinct CDR3 sequences, around 23% of them appearing once. Time point of the sample: persistent/refractory GD, antithyroid drugs over 5 years with positive TRAb. RNA from PBMCs was the source of the TCR library. This specimen was peripheral blood mononuclear cells (PBMCs), taken when the disease was refractory, from a patient treated with antithyroid drugs. These receptors all stem from a woman aged 40 to 50 with Graves disease.

The chain couples TRBV20-1 to TRBJ2-7; TRBD1 matches 7 bases. This CDR3 has 17 amino acids. V was clipped by 4 bases and J by 0 bases; unmatched bases: 15. CDR1 DFQATT and CDR2 SNEGSKA come from the germline V gene (reference sequence). The CDR3 region has the DNA TGCAGTGCTACTGGTAGACCCAGGGGGAAAAGCTCCTACGAGCAGTACTTC. Translated: CSATGRPRGKSSYEQYF.

The genes are TRBV19 and TRBJ1-1; TRBD1 is a possible D gene (6 bases). The CDR3 loop spans 13 amino acids. V lost 6 bases and J 10 bases, leaving 18 bases between the germline ends. CDR1 and CDR2 (germline): LNHDA, SQIVND (reference sequence). This chain's CDR3 is CASSSDSRFVAFF. DNA for the CDR3: TGTGCCAGTAGCTCGGACAGCCGCTTTGTAGCTTTCTTT.

This clonotype has a count of ten or more. The chain uses TRBV12-3 or TRBV12-4 and TRBJ1-2; 7 positions match TRBD1. This CDR3 spans 15 amino acids. Germline trimming cut 6 bases from V and 4 bases from J; bases unmatched to any gene: 11. DNA of the CDR3: TGTGCCAGCAGGTGGGGCCTGGACAGGTCCTATGGCTACACCTTC. Translation gives CASRWGLDRSYGYTF.

The rearrangement joins TRBV5-1 to TRBJ2-2; tentatively, D is TRBD2 (6 bases). CDR1 is SGHRS, CDR2 YFSETQ, per germline. The V end lost 4 bases, the J end lost 6 bases, and 16 bases lay between the germline ends. CDR3 length: 15 residues. CDR3 in DNA: TGCGCCAGCAGCGATGGGCTAGCGATCCCCGGGGAGCTGTTTTTT. This encodes CASSDGLAIPGELFF.

The chain uses TRBV28 and TRBJ2-2; TRBD1 agrees at 8 bases. The CDR3 covers 14 residues. The germline V gene encodes CDR1 MDHEN and CDR2 SYDVKM. Unmatched junction bases numbered 3, after V lost 3 bases and J lost 6 bases. CDR3 nucleotide sequence: TGTGCCAGCAGTTTGGACAGGGAAGCCGGGGAGCTGTTTTTT. This codes for CASSLDREAGELFF.

V is TRBV7-9 and J is TRBJ1-3, with D maybe TRBD1 (5 bases). The length of the CDR3 is 14 residues. The V end was cut by 6 bases, the J end by 2 bases, with 11 bases between. From germline, CDR1 is SEHNR and CDR2 FQNEAQ (reference sequence). CDR3 sequence reads: CASSIPGPGNTIYF. The CDR3 bases are TGTGCCAGCAGTATCCCGGGACCTGGAAACACCATATATTTT.

The gene calls are TRBV20-1 and TRBJ2-2; no firm D call. The CDR3 is 13 residues long. Between the trimmed V and J ends, which lost 3 bases and 3 bases, there was a span of 8 bases. The V gene's germline CDR1 is DFQATT and CDR2 SNEGSKA (reference sequence). Written as DNA, the CDR3 is TGCAGTGCTAGGAAAAGATACACCGGGGAGCTGTTTTTT. It specifies CSARKRYTGELFF.

This clonotype was detected ten times or more. The genes are TRBV11-2 and TRBJ2-7, with 12 bases lining up with TRBD2. Losses at the gene ends were 1 base for V and 3 bases for J; bases not matched to a gene: 10. CDR1 SGHAT and CDR2 FQNNGV come from the germline V gene. The CDR3 is 18 residues long. In DNA, the CDR3 is TGTGCCAGCAGCTTAGTCCTAGCGGGAGGGCCTTCGTTCTACGAGCAGTACTTC. This translates into CASSLVLAGGPSFYEQYF.

This clonotype was detected only once. The genes are TRBV2 and TRBJ2-3; TRBD2 matches at 10 bases. This CDR3 spans 17 amino acids. V shed 3 bases and J 6 bases; nucleotides not matched to a gene: 12. Germline V lookup: CDR1 SNHLY, CDR2 FYNNEI. CDR3 residues: CASSDASGSWVTDTQYF. The CDR3 coding sequence is TGTGCCAGCAGTGATGCTAGCGGGAGTTGGGTCACGGATACGCAGTATTTT.

V gene TRBV12-3 or TRBV12-4 combines with J gene TRBJ2-7; tentative D call: TRBD1 (6 bases). This CDR3 is 14 amino acids long. Trimming cost V 6 bases and J 0 bases, with 12 bases left between them. This CDR3 reads CASSPDRSSYEQYF. CDR3 coding DNA: TGTGCCAGCAGCCCTGACAGGAGCTCCTACGAGCAGTACTTC.

This clonotype has at least ten counts. The chain uses TRBV2 and TRBJ1-6, with D hard to call. Germline CDR1 SNHLY, CDR2 FYNNEI. The germline V and J ends were trimmed by 3 bases and 2 bases, with 8 bases remaining between them. This CDR3 has 15 amino acids. The CDR3, as DNA: TGTGCCAGCAGTGACTCAGGACCCTATAATTCACCCCTCCACTTT. Protein: CASSDSGPYNSPLHF.

This clonotype was seen a handful of times. The rearrangement joins TRBV2 to TRBJ2-3; TRBD2 might be the D (6 bases). V lost 8 bases, J lost 8 bases, and 14 bases lay in between. The CDR3 sequence is 12 residues long. Germline V gene lookup returns CDR1 SNHLY and CDR2 FYNNEI. This CDR3 is CASSGDPFTQYF. DNA for the CDR3: TGTGCCAGCTCGGGGGACCCCTTTACGCAGTATTTT.

V and J are TRBV7-9 and TRBJ2-1, with 12 bases identical to TRBD2. Germline CDR1 SEHNR, CDR2 FQNEAQ (reference sequence). The CDR3 spans 16 residues. V trimming: 1 base; J trimming: 8 bases; junction bases outside the gene matches: 6. The CDR3 spells CASSLGLAGELYEQFF. DNA for the CDR3: TGTGCCAGCAGCTTAGGACTAGCGGGAGAACTATATGAGCAGTTCTTC.

This clonotype has only a few counts. CDR3 loop: CASSPEGAGREKLFF. Here the CDR3 DNA reads TGCGCCAGCAGCCCGGAGGGGGCCGGGAGGGAAAAACTGTTTTTT. The chain employs TRBV5-1 and TRBJ1-4; 7 nucleotides align to TRBD1. The CDR3 loop spans 15 amino acids. The germline V gene has CDR1 SGHRS and CDR2 YFSETQ. With V trimmed by 4 bases and J by 8 bases, 11 bases remained unmatched.

The sample holds many counts of this clonotype. DNA of the CDR3: TGTGCCAGCAGTCTCATTACCCCGGGTCACGAGCAGTACTTC. It specifies CASSLITPGHEQYF. The chain employs TRBV11-2 and TRBJ2-7; D not certain. The germline V gene has CDR1 SGHAT and CDR2 FQNNGV. This CDR3 region has 14 residues. V was shortened by 6 bases and J by 5 bases, with 17 bases between the two germline ends. Full variable domain (outside the CDR3, taken from reference TRBV11-2 and TRBJ2-7): EAGVAQSPRYKIIEKRQSVAFWCNPISGHATLYWYQQILGQGPKLLIQFQNNGVVDDSQLPKDRFSAERLKGVDSTLKIQPAKLEDSAVYLCASSLITPGHEQYFGPGTRLTVT.

The chain couples TRBV6-9 to TRBJ2-3; D is perhaps TRBD1 or TRBD2 (5 bases each). Germline loops: CDR1 MNHGY, CDR2 SVAAGI. Trimming took off 3 bases at V and 2 bases at J, with 9 bases between the two ends. The CDR3 consists of 14 residues. The CDR3 DNA reads TGTGCCAGCAGTTACCTGGGGGACACAGATACGCAGTATTTT. Translating gives CASSYLGDTDTQYF.

For this clonotype: A much larger clone differs from this one at a single base, so this may be a read error. The chain recombines TRBV20-1 with TRBJ2-7; D may be TRBD1 (6 bases). The CDR3 runs to 13 residues. CDR1 is DFQATT and CDR2 is SNEGSKA in the germline V gene (reference sequence). The CDR3 protein is CSARTGRTGERYF. The DNA of the CDR3 is TGCAGTGCTAGGACAGGAAGGACGGGCGAGCGGTACTTC.

This clonotype was seen a few times. V gene TRBV10-3 combines with J gene TRBJ2-7; perhaps TRBD1 as D (5 bases). Germline assignment: CDR1 ENHRY and CDR2 SYGVKD. With 2 bases removed from V and 6 bases from J, the gap between germline ends came to 11 bases. This CDR3 contains 13 residues. CDR3 DNA: TGTGCCATCAGTGAGAGGGCAGGGTTCGAGCAGTACTTC. It specifies CAISERAGFEQYF.

As concerns this clonotype: The final CDR3 position lacks the conserved phenylalanine or tryptophan, pointing to a likely read error. The DNA is left out, because the CDR3 cannot be placed on it with certainty; the CDR3 is given as TCRdb lists it. The J gene is TRBJ2-7, the V gene TRBV29-1; the D call in the table, TRBD1, was not verified against the DNA. CDR1 is SQVTM and CDR2 is ANQGSEA in the germline V gene. The CDR3 is made up of 12 amino acids, end residues included. The CDR3 loop reads CSVGTGLGEQCS.

This clonotype was seen many times. This chain joins TRBV20-1 and TRBJ2-7; no firm D call. Germline-derived CDR1 and CDR2 are DFQATT and SNEGSKA (reference sequence). The CDR3 length is 13 residues. Trimming took off 5 bases at V and 2 bases at J, with 13 bases between the two ends. In nucleotides, the CDR3 is TGCAGTGCTCCCCTCACACCGCCCTACGAGCAGTACTTC. This encodes CSAPLTPPYEQYF.

CDR3 residues: CASSHAGQSSEAFF. The CDR3 nucleotides are TGTGCCAGCAGCCACGCCGGACAGTCATCTGAAGCTTTCTTT. The gene calls are TRBV3-1 and TRBJ1-1; tentatively, D is TRBD1 (6 bases). V dropped 3 bases and J dropped 6 bases, with 14 bases sitting between them. CDR1 LGHDT and CDR2 YNNKEL come from the germline V gene (reference sequence). This CDR3 has 14 amino acids. Full variable domain (outside the CDR3, taken from reference TRBV3-1 and TRBJ1-1): DTAVSQTPKYLVTQMGNDKSIKCEQNLGHDTMYWYKQDSKKFLKIMFSYNNKELIINETVPNRFSPKSPDKAHLNLHINSLELGDSAVYFCASSHAGQSSEAFFGQGTRLTVV.

There are many counts of this clonotype. This chain connects TRBV12-3 or TRBV12-4 to TRBJ2-1; tentatively, D is TRBD1 (5 bases). The CDR3 extends over 14 amino acids. V dropped 1 base and J dropped 8 bases, with 12 bases sitting between them. CDR3 residues: CASSLEDGADEQFF. The DNA of the CDR3 is TGTGCCAGCAGTTTAGAAGATGGGGCAGATGAGCAGTTCTTC.

This clonotype was seen many times. The chain combines TRBV19 with TRBJ2-5; D unresolved. V gave up 4 bases and J gave up 1 base, with 7 bases separating them. CDR3 size: 13 residues. Per the germline V gene, CDR1 is LNHDA and CDR2 is SQIVND (reference sequence). CDR3 sequence reads: CASSRAIQETQYF. The CDR3 coding sequence is TGTGCCAGTAGTAGGGCCATCCAAGAGACCCAGTACTTC.

This clonotype was picked up many times. The CDR3 coding sequence is TGTGCCAGCAGAGCCGGACTAGTCAACCAAGAGACCCAGTACTTC. It is translated as CASRAGLVNQETQYF. V usage is TRBV2 and J usage is TRBJ2-5; 7 bases are a match to TRBD2. V shed 6 bases, J shed 0 bases, and the junction held 7 bases outside the gene matches. In germline, CDR1 is SNHLY, CDR2 FYNNEI. The CDR3 loop spans 15 amino acids.